The clone carrying this T cell receptor (beta chain) turned up a few times. Every isolated RNA sample was fully reverse transcribed, so sequencing captured expressed TCRB transcripts. Profiling relied on immunoSEQ multiplex PCR, and the TCRdb table lists in-frame clones only, not all of them. The sample lists 390,000 or so clones, approximately 15% seen once, with roughly 0.038% in the top ten. The data were obtained in a study of beta chain features in type 1 diabetes. Study-level background: Examined across all samples were over 85 million sorted cells.

V gave up 11 bases and J gave up 2 bases, with 9 bases separating them. From germline, CDR1 is SNHLY and CDR2 FYNNEI. This CDR3 spans 11 amino acids. Naive, central memory, regulatory and stem cell-like memory cells within the CD4+ compartment were sorted using CD45RO/CCR7/CD25/CD127/CD95/CD27. This chain connects TRBV2 to TRBJ2-5, with a tentative D call TRBD2 (6 bases). The TCR sequence derives from a man aged 25-45 years in good health. The sequenced material came from naive CD4+ T cells from blood. CDR3 residues: CAGGVQETQYF. The CDR3 DNA reads TGTGCCGGCGGGGTTCAAGAGACCCAGTACTTC.